Listed below are T cell receptor beta chains from one sample, sequenced in a study of T cells in localized non-small cell lung cancer. The data were produced by immunoSEQ multiplex PCR, yet TCRdb's version contains in-frame clones alone and is incomplete. The sample contains tens of thousands of clones, roughly 89% of which appear only once. The material sequenced was peripheral blood, taken before any cancer treatment. The receptors were gathered from a man between 40 and 70 years old with stage I squamous cell lung carcinoma. The CDR3 runs from the conserved cysteine through the conserved F or W. The D gene is left open where the match is weak. Size tells how often a clone was seen (once, few, many) or the class of an expanded clone, and some rows leave it out.

TRBV19	14	TRBJ2-2	-	-	CASNLVADTGELFF	TGTGCCAGTAACTTAGTAGCGGACACCGGGGAGCTGTTTTTT
TRBV18	13	TRBJ2-1	-	-	CASSPPSLQEEFF	TGTGCCAGCTCACCACCGTCCCTCCAAGAGGAGTTCTTC
TRBV7-9	15	TRBJ2-3	-	TRBD2	CASSFASGSTDTQYF	TGTGCCAGCAGCTTCGCTAGCGGGAGTACAGATACGCAGTATTTT
TRBV6-1	14	TRBJ2-3	-	TRBD1	CASLRQGGEGTQYF	TGTGCCAGCCTCCGACAGGGCGGTGAGGGTACGCAGTATTTT
TRBV7-9	12	TRBJ2-7	-	-	CASSLVGREQYF	TGTGCCAGCAGCTTAGTAGGGAGAGAGCAGTACTTC
TRBV5-1	15	TRBJ2-5	few	TRBD2	CASSPGLAEQETQYF	TGCGCCAGCAGCCCGGGACTAGCGGAACAAGAGACCCAGTACTTC
TRBV2	14	TRBJ2-7	-	TRBD2	CASSEGTSGIEQYF	TGTGCCAGCAGTGAGGGGACTAGCGGGATAGAGCAGTACTTC
TRBV10-3	12	TRBJ2-1	-	-	CAISERGNEQFF	TGTGCCATCAGTGAGCGGGGGAATGAGCAGTTCTTC
TRBV19	15	TRBJ2-7	-	TRBD1	CASSTGQGNPYEQYF	TGTGCCAGTAGTACCGGACAGGGGAATCCCTACGAGCAGTACTTC
TRBV28	14	TRBJ2-3	-	TRBD2	CASSISGRADTQYF	TGTGCCAGCAGTATTAGCGGGAGGGCAGATACGCAGTATTTT
TRBV14	19	TRBJ2-7	-	-	CASSSSHQGRRGSPYEQYF	TGTGCCAGCAGCTCTTCCCATCAGGGGCGGCGGGGCTCTCCCTACGAGCAGTACTTC
TRBV13	16	TRBJ2-5	-	TRBD2	CASSLGLAGGPGTQYF	TGTGCCAGCAGCTTAGGGCTAGCGGGAGGGCCTGGGACCCAGTACTTC
TRBV7-9	13	TRBJ2-7	-	-	CASSLLERYEQYF	TGTGCCAGCAGCTTATTAGAACGGTACGAGCAGTACTTC
TRBV19	15	TRBJ2-3	-	TRBD2	CASSTRNTGGDTQYF	TGTGCCTCATCCACCAGGAATACGGGGGGAGATACGCAGTATTTT
TRBV4-3	17	TRBJ2-1	-	TRBD2	CASSQGVAGASGNEQFF	TGCGCCAGCAGCCAAGGGGTGGCCGGAGCTAGCGGCAATGAGCAGTTCTTC
TRBV5-1	16	TRBJ2-2	-	TRBD1	CASSQRTGANTGELFF	TGCGCCAGCAGCCAGAGGACAGGGGCGAACACCGGGGAGCTGTTTTTT
TRBV11-2	15	TRBJ1-1	-	-	CASSLIRGTVSEAFF	TGTGCCAGCAGCTTAATTAGGGGGACGGTGAGTGAAGCTTTCTTT
TRBV7-9	15	TRBJ2-1	-	-	CASRATTELYNEQFF	TGTGCCAGCAGGGCTACGACAGAATTATACAATGAGCAGTTCTTC
TRBV18	15	TRBJ1-5	-	-	CASSPPKGVGQPQHF	TGTGCCAGCTCACCACCGAAAGGGGTTGGTCAGCCCCAGCATTTT
TRBV28	14	TRBJ1-2	-	-	CASSSLGPGYGYTF	TGTGCCAGCAGTTCCCTCGGGCCCGGGTATGGCTACACCTTC
TRBV11-2	15	TRBJ2-1	-	-	CASSLGLPSYNEQFF	TGTGCCAGCAGCTTAGGACTCCCCTCCTACAATGAGCAGTTCTTC
TRBV7-8	15	TRBJ2-6	-	-	CASLSQVSGANVLTF	TGTGCCAGCCTCTCCCAAGTCTCTGGGGCCAACGTCCTGACTTTC
TRBV5-3	17	TRBJ1-2	-	TRBD1	CARSLRTGSREDYGYTF	TGTGCCAGAAGCCTCCGGACAGGGAGTAGGGAGGACTATGGCTACACCTTC
TRBV30	16	TRBJ1-5	-	-	CAWSVPGHPSNQPQHF	TGTGCCTGGAGTGTACCAGGGCACCCTAGCAATCAGCCCCAGCATTTT
TRBV7-2	12	TRBJ2-5	once	-	CASSLLLETQYF	TGTGCCAGCAGCTTACTATTAGAGACCCAGTACTTC
TRBV19	15	TRBJ2-2	-	TRBD1	CASSQTGSDTGELFF	TGTGCCAGTAGCCAGACAGGGTCGGACACCGGGGAGCTGTTTTTT
TRBV11-1	18	TRBJ2-5	few	TRBD2	CASSSTALLGGTEETQYF	TGTGCCAGCAGCTCAACTGCCCTCCTGGGAGGGACGGAAGAGACCCAGTACTTC
TRBV28	12	TRBJ1-1	-	-	CATKTPNTEAFF	TGTGCCACAAAGACACCGAACACTGAAGCTTTCTTT
TRBV5-1	15	TRBJ2-3	-	-	CASSLRGASTDTQYF	TGCGCCAGCAGTCTCCGGGGAGCGAGCACAGATACGCAGTATTTT
TRBV28	15	TRBJ2-7	-	TRBD1	CASSGTGETTYEQYF	TGTGCCAGCAGTGGGACAGGGGAAACAACTTACGAGCAGTACTTC
TRBV30	8	TRBJ1-1	-	-	CAWEEAFF	TGTGCCTGGGAGGAAGCTTTCTTC